One T cell receptor (beta chain) is described in this entry. This table comes from immunoSEQ multiplex PCR, and its TCRdb copy is limited to in-frame clones, with some not included. This sample has 250,000 to 350,000 clones; about 90% occur once, and the top ten carry less than 6%. This entry is derived from a study of blood T cell repertoires in COVID-19. The wider study: COVID-19 samples from acute and convalescent phases originated in the United States, Italy and Spain. T cells, B-cell-depleted T cells, or PBMCs provided the cDNA or gDNA that served as material.

CDR1 is GTSNPN and CDR2 is SVGIG in the germline V gene (reference sequence). The V and J ends lost 2 bases and 0 bases, in that order; junction bases with no gene match: 2. The CDR3 runs to 14 residues. Cohorts were based on clinical histories the participants reported. Donors in Cohort 3 counted as recovered after two negative PCRs, clearance, or symptom resolution. The V call is TRBV30, the J call TRBJ2-3, with TRBD2 matching over 7 bases. The sequence came from a woman in her thirties who had recovered from COVID-19. The sequenced sample was PBMCs or T cells enriched from blood (not recorded which). CDR3 nucleotides: TGTGCCTGGAGTTCCGGGGGGAGCACAGATACGCAGTATTTT. Its translation: CAWSSGGSTDTQYF. The entire variable domain, with the rest obtained from reference TRBV30 and TRBJ2-3, is as follows: SQTIHQWPATLVQPVGSPLSLECTVEGTSNPNLYWYRQAAGRGLQLLFYSVGIGQISSEVPQNLSASRPQDRQFILSSKKLLLSDSGFYLCAWSSGGSTDTQYFGPGTRLTVL.